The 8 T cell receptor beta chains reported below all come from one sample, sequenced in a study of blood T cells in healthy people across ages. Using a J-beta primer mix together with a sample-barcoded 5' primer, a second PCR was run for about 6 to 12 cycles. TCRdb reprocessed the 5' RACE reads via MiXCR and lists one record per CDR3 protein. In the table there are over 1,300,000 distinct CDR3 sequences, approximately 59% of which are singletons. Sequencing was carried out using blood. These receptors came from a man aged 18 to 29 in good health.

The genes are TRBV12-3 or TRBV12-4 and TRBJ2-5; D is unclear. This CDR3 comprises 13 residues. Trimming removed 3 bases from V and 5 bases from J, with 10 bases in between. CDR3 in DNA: TGTGCCAGCAGTTTTTGGGGTGGGGAGACCCAGTACTTC. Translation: CASSFWGGETQYF.

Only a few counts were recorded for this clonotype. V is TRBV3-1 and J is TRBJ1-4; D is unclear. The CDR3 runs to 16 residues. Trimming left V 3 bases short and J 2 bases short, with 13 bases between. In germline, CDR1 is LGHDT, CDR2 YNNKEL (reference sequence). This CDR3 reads CASSHGVYGTNEKLFF. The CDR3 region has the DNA TGTGCCAGCAGCCATGGAGTGTATGGGACTAATGAAAAACTGTTTTTT.

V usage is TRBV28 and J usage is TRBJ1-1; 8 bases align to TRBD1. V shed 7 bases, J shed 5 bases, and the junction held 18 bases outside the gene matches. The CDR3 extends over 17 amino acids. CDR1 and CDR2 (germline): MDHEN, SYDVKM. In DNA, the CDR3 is TGTGCCAGCACCTTCGACAGGGGACCCAGCCGGAAAACTGAAGCTTTCTTT. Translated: CASTFDRGPSRKTEAFF.

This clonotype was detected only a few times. The CDR3 DNA is TGTGCCAGCAGTTTCCGGGGCTTTAGCGAGCAGTACTTC. This translates into CASSFRGFSEQYF. The chain couples TRBV12-3 or TRBV12-4 to TRBJ2-5; tentatively, D is TRBD1 or TRBD2 (5 bases each). Gene TRBJ2-7 matches the end of the DNA better, so the J call may be wrong. This CDR3 is 13 amino acids long.

The chain's CDR3 is CSATDIGNEQFF. CDR3 DNA sequence: TGCAGTGCTACGGACATAGGCAATGAGCAGTTCTTC. J is TRBJ2-1 and V is TRBV20-1; tentatively, D is TRBD1 (5 bases). This CDR3 contains 12 residues. Trimming removed 4 bases from V and 6 bases from J, with 10 bases in between. Germline lookup yields CDR1 DFQATT and CDR2 SNEGSKA (reference sequence).

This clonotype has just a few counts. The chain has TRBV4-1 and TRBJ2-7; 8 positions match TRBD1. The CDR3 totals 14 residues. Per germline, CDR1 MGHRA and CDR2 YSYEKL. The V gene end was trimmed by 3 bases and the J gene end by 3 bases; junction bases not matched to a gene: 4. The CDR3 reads CASSQGTGHYEQYF. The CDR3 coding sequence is TGCGCCAGCAGCCAGGGGACAGGTCACTACGAGCAGTACTTC.

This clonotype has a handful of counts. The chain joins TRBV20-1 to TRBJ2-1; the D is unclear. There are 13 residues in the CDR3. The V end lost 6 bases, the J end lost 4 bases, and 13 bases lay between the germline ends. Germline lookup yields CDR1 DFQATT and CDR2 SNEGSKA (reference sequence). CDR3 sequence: CSAAGSRYNEQFF. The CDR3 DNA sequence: TGCAGTGCCGCAGGATCCCGTTACAATGAGCAGTTCTTC.

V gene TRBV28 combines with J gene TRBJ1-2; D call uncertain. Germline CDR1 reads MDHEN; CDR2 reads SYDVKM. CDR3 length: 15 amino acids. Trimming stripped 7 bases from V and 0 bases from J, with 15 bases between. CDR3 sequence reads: CASIHRTKANYGYTF. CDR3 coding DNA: TGTGCCAGCATCCACAGAACCAAAGCTAACTATGGCTACACCTTC.